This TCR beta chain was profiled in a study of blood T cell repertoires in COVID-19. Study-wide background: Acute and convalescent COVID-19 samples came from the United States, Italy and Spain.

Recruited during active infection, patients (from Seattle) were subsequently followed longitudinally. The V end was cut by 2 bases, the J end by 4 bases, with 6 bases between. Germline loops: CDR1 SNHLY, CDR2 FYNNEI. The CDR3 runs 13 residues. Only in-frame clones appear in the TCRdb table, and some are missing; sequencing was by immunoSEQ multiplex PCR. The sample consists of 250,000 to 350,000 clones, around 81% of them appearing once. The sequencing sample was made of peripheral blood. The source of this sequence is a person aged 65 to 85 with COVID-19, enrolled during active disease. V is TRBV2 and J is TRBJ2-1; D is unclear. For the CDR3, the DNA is TGTGCCAGCAGTGAATTTCTGTACAATGAGCAGTTCTTC. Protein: CASSEFLYNEQFF.